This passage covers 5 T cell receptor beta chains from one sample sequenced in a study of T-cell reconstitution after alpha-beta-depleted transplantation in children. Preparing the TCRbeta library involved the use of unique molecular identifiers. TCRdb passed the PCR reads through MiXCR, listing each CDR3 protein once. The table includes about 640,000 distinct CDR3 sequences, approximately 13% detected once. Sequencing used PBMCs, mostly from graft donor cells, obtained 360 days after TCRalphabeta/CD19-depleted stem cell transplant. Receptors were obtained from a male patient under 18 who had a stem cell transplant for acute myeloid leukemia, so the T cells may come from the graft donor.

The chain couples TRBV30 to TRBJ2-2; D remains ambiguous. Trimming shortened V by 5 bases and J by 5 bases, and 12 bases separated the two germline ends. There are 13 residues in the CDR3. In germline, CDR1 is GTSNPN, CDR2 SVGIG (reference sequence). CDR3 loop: CAWPSVGTGELFF. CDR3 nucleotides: TGTGCCTGGCCCAGCGTGGGGACCGGGGAGCTGTTTTTT.

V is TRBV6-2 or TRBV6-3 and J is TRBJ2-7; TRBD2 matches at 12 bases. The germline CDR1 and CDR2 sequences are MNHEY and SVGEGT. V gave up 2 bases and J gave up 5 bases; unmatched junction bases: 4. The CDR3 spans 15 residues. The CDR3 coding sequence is TGTGCCAGCAGTTACCGGACTAGCGGGATCCACGAGCAGTACTTC. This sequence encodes CASSYRTSGIHEQYF.

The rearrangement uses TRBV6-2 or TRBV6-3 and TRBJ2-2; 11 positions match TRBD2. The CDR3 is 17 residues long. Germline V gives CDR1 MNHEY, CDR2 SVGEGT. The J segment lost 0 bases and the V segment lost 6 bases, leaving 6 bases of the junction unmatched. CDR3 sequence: CASSRTGLAANTGELFF. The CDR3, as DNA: TGTGCCAGCAGCCGGACGGGACTAGCGGCGAACACCGGGGAGCTGTTTTTT.

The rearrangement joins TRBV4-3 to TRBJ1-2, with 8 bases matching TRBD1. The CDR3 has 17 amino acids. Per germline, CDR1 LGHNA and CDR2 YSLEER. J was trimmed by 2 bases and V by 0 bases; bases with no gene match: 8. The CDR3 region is CASSQDLGRGLNYGYTF. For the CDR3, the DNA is TGCGCCAGCAGCCAAGATCTCGGCAGGGGGCTGAACTATGGCTACACCTTC.

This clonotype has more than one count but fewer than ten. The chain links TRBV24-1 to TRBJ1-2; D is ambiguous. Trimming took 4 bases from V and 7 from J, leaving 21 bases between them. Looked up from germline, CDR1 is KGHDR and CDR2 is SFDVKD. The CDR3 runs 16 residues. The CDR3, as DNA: TGTGCCACCAGTGACCTTCCGGGATCTTCCCCGGGTGGCTACACCTTC. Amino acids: CATSDLPGSSPGGYTF.